This T cell receptor (beta chain) stems from a study of blood T cell repertoires in COVID-19. Libraries were prepared by immunoSEQ multiplex PCR; TCRdb keeps only in-frame clonotypes and omits some of them. In the table there are 150,000 to 200,000 clones, approximately 86% of which are singletons. Germline CDR1 MDHEN, CDR2 SYDVKM. This CDR3 is 15 amino acids long. V was trimmed by 5 bases and J by 8 bases, leaving 18 bases between them. This TCR was recovered from a man between 70 and 80 years old with acute or convalescent COVID-19. The sequencing input was peripheral blood. The chain recombines TRBV28 with TRBJ1-4; D perhaps matches TRBD1 (5 bases). CDR3 residues: CASSKPGRREEKLFF. The DNA for the CDR3 is TGTGCCAGCAGTAAACCGGGACGGAGGGAAGAAAAACTGTTTTTT.